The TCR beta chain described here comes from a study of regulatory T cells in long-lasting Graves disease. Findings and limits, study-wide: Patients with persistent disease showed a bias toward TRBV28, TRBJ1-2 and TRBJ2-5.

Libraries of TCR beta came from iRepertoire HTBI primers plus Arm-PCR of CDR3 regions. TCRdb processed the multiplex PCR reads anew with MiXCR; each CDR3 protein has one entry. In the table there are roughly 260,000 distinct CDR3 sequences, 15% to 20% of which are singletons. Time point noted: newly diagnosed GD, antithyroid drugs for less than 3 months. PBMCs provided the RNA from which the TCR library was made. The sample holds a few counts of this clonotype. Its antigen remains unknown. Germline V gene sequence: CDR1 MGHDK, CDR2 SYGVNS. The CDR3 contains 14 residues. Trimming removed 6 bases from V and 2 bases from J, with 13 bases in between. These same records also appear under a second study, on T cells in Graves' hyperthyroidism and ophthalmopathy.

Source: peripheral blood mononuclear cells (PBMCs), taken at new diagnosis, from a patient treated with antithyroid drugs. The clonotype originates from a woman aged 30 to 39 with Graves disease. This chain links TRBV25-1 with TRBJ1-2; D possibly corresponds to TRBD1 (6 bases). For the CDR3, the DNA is TGTGCCAGCAGGAAGACAGGACCCAACTATGGCTACACCTTC. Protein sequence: CASRKTGPNYGYTF.